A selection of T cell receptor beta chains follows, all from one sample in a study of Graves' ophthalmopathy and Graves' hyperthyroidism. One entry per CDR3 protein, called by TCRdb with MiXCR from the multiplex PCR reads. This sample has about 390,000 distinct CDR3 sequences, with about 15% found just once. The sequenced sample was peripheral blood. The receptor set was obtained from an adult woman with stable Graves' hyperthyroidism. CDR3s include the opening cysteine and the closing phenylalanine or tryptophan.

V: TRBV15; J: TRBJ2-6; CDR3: CATSGQASGANVLTF
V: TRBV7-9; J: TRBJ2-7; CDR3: CASSPGTSESYEQYF
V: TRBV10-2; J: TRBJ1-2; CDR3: CASSEEGNYGYTF
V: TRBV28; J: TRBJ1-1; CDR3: CASSFSGARTEAFF
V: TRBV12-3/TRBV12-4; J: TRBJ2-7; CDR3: CASSPSHLKLYEQYF
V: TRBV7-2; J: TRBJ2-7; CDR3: CASSLSVGGSGEQYF
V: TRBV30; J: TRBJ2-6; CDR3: CAWSSRTGENGANVLTF
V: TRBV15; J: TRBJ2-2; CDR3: CATSRGYEQSNTGELFF
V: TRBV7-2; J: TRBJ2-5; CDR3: CASSFSLGTSGSVQETQYF
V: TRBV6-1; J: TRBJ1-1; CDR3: CASSPRLEEALF
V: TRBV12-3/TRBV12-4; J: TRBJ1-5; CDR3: CASSRTGRLGSQPQHF
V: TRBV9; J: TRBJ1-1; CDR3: CASSDLSTGLNTEAFF
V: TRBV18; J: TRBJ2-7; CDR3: CASSRQGVLGEQYF
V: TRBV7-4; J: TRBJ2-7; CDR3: CASSPGGLAKAYEQYF
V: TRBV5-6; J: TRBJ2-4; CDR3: CASSPLAGGGPLAKNIQYF
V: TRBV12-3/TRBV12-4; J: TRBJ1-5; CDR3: CASTMTPNQPQHF
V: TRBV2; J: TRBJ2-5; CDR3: CASRTGGGVQETQYF
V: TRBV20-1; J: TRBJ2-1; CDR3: CSAPSFGLHNEQFF
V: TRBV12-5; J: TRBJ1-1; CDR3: CASGWIRESRVVNTEAFF
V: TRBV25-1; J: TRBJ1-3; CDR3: CASSEGGFGGNTIYF
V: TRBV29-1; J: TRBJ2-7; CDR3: CSFYGQSSYEQYF
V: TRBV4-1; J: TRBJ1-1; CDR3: CASSQGGTGFLNTEAFF
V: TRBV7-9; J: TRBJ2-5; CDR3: CASSRPDRRETQYF
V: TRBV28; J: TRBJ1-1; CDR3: CASSFAGGTEAFF
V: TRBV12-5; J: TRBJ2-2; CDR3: CASGLPGTSYTGELFF
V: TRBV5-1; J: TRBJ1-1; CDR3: CASSLGPGASLAEAFF